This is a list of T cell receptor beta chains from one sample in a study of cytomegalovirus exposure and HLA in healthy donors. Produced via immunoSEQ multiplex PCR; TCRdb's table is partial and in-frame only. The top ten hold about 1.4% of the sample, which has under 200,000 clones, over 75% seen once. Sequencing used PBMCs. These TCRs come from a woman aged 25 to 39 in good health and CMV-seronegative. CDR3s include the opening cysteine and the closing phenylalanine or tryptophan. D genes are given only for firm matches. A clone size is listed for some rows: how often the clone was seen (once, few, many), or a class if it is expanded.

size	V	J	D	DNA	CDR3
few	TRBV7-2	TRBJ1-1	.	TGTGCCAGCAGCTTATCACAGGGCCTAAACACTGAAGCTTTCTTT	CASSLSQGLNTEAFF
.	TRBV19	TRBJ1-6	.	TGTGCCAGTAGTACCACAGAGGGAGGTTCACCCCTCCACTTT	CASSTTEGGSPLHF
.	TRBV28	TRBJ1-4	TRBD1	TGTGCCAGCAGTTTTCCCAGGGGGAAAGAACTGTTTTTT	CASSFPRGKELFF
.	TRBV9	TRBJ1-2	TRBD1	TGTGCCAGCAGCGTAGGTACGACAGGGTATGTCCCGAATGGCTACACCTTC	CASSVGTTGYVPNGYTF
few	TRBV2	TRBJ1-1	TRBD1	TGTGCCACTGACCGGACAGGCATGAACACTGAAGCTTTCTTT	CATDRTGMNTEAFF
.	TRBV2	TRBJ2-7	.	TGTGCCAGCAGTGGGGTAAACAGCCTCTACGAGCAGTACTTC	CASSGVNSLYEQYF
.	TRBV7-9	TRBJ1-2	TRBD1	TGTGCCAGCAGCTGGGACAGGGACGGCTACACCTTC	CASSWDRDGYTF
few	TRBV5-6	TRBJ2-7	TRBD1	TGTGCCAGCAGCTCTCCCGGGACAGGGGACGAGCAGTACTTC	CASSSPGTGDEQYF
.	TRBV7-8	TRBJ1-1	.	TGTGCCAGCTCCAAGGGGTCGGAGAACACTGAAGCTTTCTTT	CASSKGSENTEAFF
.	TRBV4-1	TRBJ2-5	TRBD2	TGCGCCAGCAGCCAGTTAGCGGGGGACAGTTGTGGGACCCAGTACTTC	CASSQLAGDSCGTQYF
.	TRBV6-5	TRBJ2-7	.	TGTGCCAGCAGTCATCGGACAGCCTACGAGCAGTACTTC	CASSHRTAYEQYF
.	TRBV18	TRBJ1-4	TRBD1	TGTGCCAGCTCACCGACAGGGACTAGTGAAAAACTGTTTTTT	CASSPTGTSEKLFF
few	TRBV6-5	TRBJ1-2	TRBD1	TGTGCCAGCCGAACAGGGGGCTATGGTGGCTACACCTTC	CASRTGGYGGYTF
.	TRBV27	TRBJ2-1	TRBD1	TGTGCCATCGGACAGGGGGATAGGAATGAGCAGTTCTTC	CAIGQGDRNEQFF
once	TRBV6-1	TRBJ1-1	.	TGTGCCAGCCCCCGGTCAGGGTACCCATACACTGAAGCTTTCTTT	CASPRSGYPYTEAFF
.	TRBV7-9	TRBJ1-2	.	TGTGCCAGCAGCTTGTTTAATGAGTGGTACTATGGCTACACCTTC	CASSLFNEWYYGYTF
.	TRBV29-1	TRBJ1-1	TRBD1	TGCAGCGCCGGACAGGGGGGTTTGAACACTGAAGCTTTCTTT	CSAGQGGLNTEAFF
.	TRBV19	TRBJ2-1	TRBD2	TGTGCCAGTAGTATATCAAGGGGACTAGCGACGTACAATGAGCAGTTCTTC	CASSISRGLATYNEQFF
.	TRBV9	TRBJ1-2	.	TGTGCCAGCAGCGTTACCTCGGACAGTAACTATGGCTACACCTTC	CASSVTSDSNYGYTF
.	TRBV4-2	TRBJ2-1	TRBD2	TGTGCCAGCAGCCAATCTAGCGGGGGGGCGGTCAATGAGCAGTTCTTC	CASSQSSGGAVNEQFF
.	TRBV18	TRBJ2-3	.	TGTGCCAGCTCCGACACGTATAGCACAGATACGCAGTATTTT	CASSDTYSTDTQYF
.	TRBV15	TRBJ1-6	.	TGTGCCACCAGCACGAGCTCCTATAATTCACCCCTCCACTTT	CATSTSSYNSPLHF
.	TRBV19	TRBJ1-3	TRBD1	TGTGCCAGTAGTATACCCGGGACAGCCTCTGGAAACACCATATATTTT	CASSIPGTASGNTIYF
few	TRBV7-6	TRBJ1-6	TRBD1	TGTGCCAGCAGATCGGACCCGGGACAGTATAATTCACCCCTCCACTTT	CASRSDPGQYNSPLHF
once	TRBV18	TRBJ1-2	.	TGTGCCAGCTCACCACCTCTCCCTAACTATGGCTACACCTTC	CASSPPLPNYGYTF
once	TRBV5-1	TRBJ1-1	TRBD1	TGCGCCAGCAGCTTGGATTTTACAGGGGGGGGGACTGAAGCTTTCTTT	CASSLDFTGGGTEAFF
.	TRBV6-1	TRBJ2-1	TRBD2	TGTGCCAGCAGTGACCAGACTAGCGGGGGGATCGATGAGCAGTTCTTC	CASSDQTSGGIDEQFF
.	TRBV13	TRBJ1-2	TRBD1	TGTGCCATCCCGACAGGGGGCACAGGTGGCTATGGCTACACCTTC	CAIPTGGTGGYGYTF
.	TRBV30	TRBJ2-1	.	TGTGCCTGGAGTGATTCAGGGTACAATGAGCAGTTCTTC	CAWSDSGYNEQFF
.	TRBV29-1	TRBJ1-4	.	TGCAGCGTTGCCGCCTACGGGACTCCGAATGAAAAACTGTTTTTT	CSVAAYGTPNEKLFF
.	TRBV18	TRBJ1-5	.	TGTGCCAGCTCACCACCTTCGTCCCAGAGGGAGCAGCCCCAGCATTTT	CASSPPSSQREQPQHF
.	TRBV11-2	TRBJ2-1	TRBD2	TGTGCCAGCAGCTCCGGAGCGGGGGAGTTCTTC	CASSSGAGEFF
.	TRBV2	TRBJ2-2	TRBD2	TGTGCCAGCAGGCTAGCGGGGGCGACCGGGGAGCTGTTTTTT	CASRLAGATGELFF
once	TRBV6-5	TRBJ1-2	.	TGTGCCAGCAGTAAGGGTCAGGGGTTAGGCTACACCTTC	CASSKGQGLGYTF
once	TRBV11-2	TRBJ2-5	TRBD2	TGTGCCAGCAGCTTAGGTATAGGGACTAGCGGGGATAAAGAGACCCAGTACTTC	CASSLGIGTSGDKETQYF
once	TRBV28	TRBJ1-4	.	TGTGCCAGCAGTTCCCCGTGGGCACGAAGGGAAAAACTGTTTTTT	CASSSPWARREKLFF
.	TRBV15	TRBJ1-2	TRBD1	TGTGCCACCAGCAGAAATCCCTTGGGACAGGGGGCACATGGCTACACCTTC	CATSRNPLGQGAHGYTF
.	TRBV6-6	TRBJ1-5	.	TGTGCCAGCAGGCTCTATGAGGCTAGCAATCAGCCCCAGCATTTT	CASRLYEASNQPQHF
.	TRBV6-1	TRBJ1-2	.	TGTGCCAGCTCCCTGGACAGCCGCTATGGCTACACCTTC	CASSLDSRYGYTF
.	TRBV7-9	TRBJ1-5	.	TGTGCCAGCAGCTTATCGGGGGGAGGTCAGCCCCAGCATTTT	CASSLSGGGQPQHF
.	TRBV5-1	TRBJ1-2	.	TGCGCCAGCAGCTTGGAGGCGGGCCTGGGCTACACCTTC	CASSLEAGLGYTF
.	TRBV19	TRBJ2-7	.	TGTGCCAGTAGTATCCAGGGAGGGGGAGAGCAGTACTTC	CASSIQGGGEQYF
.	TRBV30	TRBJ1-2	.	TGTGCCTGGAAGTTGGGGAGGCCTAGCTATGGCTACACCTTC	CAWKLGRPSYGYTF
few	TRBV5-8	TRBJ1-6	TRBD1	TGTGCCAGCAGCTCGGCCGGCCTGGGACAGGGTTGGTCGAATTCACCCCTCCACTTT	CASSSAGLGQGWSNSPLHF
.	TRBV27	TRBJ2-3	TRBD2	TGTGCCAGCAGCCGAACCGCTAGCGGGGGAGCGTTTGCGCAGTATTTT	CASSRTASGGAFAQYF
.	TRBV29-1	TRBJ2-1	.	TGCAGCGTTGGGGGGGAAGGGCGCGAGCAGTTCTTC	CSVGGEGREQFF
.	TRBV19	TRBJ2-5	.	TGTGCCAGTAGTATGACACAGCACCAAGAGACCCAGTACTTC	CASSMTQHQETQYF